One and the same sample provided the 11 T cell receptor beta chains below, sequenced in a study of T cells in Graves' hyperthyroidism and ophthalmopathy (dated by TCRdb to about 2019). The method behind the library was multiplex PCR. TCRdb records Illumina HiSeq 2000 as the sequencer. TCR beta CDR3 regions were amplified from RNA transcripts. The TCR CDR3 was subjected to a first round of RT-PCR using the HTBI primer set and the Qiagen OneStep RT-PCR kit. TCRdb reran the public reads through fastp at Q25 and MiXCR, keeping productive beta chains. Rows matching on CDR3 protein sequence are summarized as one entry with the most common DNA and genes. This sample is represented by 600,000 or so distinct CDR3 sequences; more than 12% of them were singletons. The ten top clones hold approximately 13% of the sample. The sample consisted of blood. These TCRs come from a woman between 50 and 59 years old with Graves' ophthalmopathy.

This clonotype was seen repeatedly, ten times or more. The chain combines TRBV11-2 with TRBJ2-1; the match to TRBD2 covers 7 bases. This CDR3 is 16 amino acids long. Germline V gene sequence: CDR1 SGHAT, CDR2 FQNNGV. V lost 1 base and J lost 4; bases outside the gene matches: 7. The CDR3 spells CASSLGQAGPYNEQFF. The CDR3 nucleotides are TGTGCCAGCAGCTTAGGGCAAGCGGGACCGTACAATGAGCAGTTCTTC.

The CDR3 region is CASSSLAGEAAQYF. Here the CDR3 DNA reads TGTGCCAGCAGTTCACTAGCGGGAGAGGCGGCGCAGTATTTT. The chain joins TRBV28 to TRBJ2-3, with 11 nucleotides matching TRBD2. Trimming took 4 bases from V and 10 from J; bases not matched to a gene: 7. CDR3 length: 14 amino acids. The germline CDR1 and CDR2 sequences are MDHEN and SYDVKM. Filled out from reference TRBV28 and TRBJ2-3, the complete variable domain reads DVKVTQSSRYLVKRTGEKVFLECVQDMDHENMFWYRQDPGLGLRLIYFSYDVKMKEKGDIPEGYSVSREKKERFSLILESASTNQTSMYLCASSSLAGEAAQYFGPGTRLTVL.

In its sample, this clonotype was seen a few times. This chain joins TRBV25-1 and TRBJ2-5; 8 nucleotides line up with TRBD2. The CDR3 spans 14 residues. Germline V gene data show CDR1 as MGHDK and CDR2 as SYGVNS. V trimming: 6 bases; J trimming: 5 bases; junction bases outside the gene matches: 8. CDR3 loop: CASSDPGGYETQYF. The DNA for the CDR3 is TGTGCCAGCAGCGACCCGGGAGGGTATGAGACCCAGTACTTC.

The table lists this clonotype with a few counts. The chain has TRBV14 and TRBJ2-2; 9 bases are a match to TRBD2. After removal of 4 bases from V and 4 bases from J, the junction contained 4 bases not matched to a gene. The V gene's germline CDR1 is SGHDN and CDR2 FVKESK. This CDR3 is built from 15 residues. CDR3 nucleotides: TGTGCCAGCAGCCCGACTAGCGGAGGCACCGGGGAGCTGTTTTTT. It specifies CASSPTSGGTGELFF.

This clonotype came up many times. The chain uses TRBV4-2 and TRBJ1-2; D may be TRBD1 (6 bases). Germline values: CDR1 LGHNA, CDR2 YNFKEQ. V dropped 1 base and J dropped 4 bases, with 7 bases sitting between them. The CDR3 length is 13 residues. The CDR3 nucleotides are TGTGCCAGCAGCCAAGGAGGGGGCTATGGCTACACCTTC. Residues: CASSQGGGYGYTF.

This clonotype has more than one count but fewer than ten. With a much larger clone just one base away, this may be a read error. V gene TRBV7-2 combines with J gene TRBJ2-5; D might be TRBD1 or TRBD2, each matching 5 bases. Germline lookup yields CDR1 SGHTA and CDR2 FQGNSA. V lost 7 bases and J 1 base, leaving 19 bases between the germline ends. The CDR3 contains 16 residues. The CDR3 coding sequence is TGTGCCAGCAACCGAGATGTGGGACGACCCCAAGAGACCCAGTACTTC. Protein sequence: CASNRDVGRPQETQYF.

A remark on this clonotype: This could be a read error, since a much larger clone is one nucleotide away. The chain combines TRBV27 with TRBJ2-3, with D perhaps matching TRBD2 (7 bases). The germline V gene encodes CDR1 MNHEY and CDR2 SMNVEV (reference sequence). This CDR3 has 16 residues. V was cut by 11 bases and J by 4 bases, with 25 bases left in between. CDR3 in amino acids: CAGTPTSQTGSDTQYF. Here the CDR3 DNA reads TGTGCCGGCACCCCGACTAGCCAGACAGGCTCAGATACGCAGTATTTT.

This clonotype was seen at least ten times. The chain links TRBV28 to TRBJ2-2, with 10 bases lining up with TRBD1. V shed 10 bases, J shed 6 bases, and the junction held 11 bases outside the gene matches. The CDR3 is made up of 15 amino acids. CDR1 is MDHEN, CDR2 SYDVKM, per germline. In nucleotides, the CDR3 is TGTGCCACGGAAATCGACAGGGGGCTCTCCGGGGAGCTGTTTTTT. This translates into CATEIDRGLSGELFF.

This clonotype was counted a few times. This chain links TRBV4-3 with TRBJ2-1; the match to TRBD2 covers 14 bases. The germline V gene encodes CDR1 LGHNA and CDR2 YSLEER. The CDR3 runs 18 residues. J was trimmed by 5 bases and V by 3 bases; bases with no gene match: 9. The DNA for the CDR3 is TGCGCCAGCAGCCATTCTGGAGCGGGACTAGCGGGAGACAATGAGCAGTTCTTC. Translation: CASSHSGAGLAGDNEQFF.

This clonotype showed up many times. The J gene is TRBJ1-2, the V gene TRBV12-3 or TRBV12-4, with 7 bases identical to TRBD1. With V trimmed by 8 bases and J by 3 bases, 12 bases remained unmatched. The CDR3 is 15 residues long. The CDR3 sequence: CASATGTDYDYGYTF. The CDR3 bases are TGTGCCAGCGCCACCGGGACAGATTATGACTATGGCTACACCTTC.

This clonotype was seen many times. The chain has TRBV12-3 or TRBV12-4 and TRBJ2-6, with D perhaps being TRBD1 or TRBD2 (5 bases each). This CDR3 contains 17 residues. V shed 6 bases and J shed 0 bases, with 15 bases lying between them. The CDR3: CASSPAGAYSGANVLTF. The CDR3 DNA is TGTGCCAGCAGCCCAGCCGGGGCATACTCTGGGGCCAACGTCCTGACTTTC.